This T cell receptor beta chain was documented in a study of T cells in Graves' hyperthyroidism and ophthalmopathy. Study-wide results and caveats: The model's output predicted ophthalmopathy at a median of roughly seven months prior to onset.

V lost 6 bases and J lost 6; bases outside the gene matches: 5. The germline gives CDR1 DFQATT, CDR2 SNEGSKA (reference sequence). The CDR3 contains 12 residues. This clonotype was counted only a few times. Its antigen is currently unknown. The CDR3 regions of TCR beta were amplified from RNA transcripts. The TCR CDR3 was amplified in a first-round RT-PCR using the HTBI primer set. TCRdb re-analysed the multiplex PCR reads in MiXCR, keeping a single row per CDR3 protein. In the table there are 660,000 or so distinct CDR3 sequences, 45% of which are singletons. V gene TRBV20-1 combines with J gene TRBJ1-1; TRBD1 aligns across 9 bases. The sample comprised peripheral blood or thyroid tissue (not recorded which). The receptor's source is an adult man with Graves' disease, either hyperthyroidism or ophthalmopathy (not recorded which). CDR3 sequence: CSAHDRGAEAFF. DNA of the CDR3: TGCAGTGCGCACGACAGGGGGGCTGAAGCTTTCTTT.